This TCR beta chain stems from a study of cytomegalovirus exposure and HLA in healthy donors. The PCR contained 60 Vbeta and 13 Jbeta primers. TCRdb keeps only in-frame clones here, not all; method: immunoSEQ multiplex PCR. The sample includes about 140,000 clones, 73% of them seen just once. Germline-derived CDR1 and CDR2 are LNHDA and SQIVND (reference sequence). The CDR3 contains 14 residues. The V end lost 7 bases, the J end lost 7 bases, and 17 bases lay between the germline ends. As to this clone: Its antigen remains unidentified.

Findings of the study overall: Most of the TCR beta V segments (in an earlier analysis) were productive either about 90% or about 30% of the time.

The sequencing sample was made of PBMCs. This clonotype was obtained from a woman in her forties in good health and CMV-seronegative. The chain joins TRBV19 to TRBJ1-5; perhaps TRBD1 as D (5 bases). This chain's CDR3 is CASTISRGAQPQHF. DNA of the CDR3: TGTGCCAGTACCATATCTAGGGGCGCCCAGCCCCAGCATTTT. Full variable domain (outside the CDR3, taken from reference TRBV19 and TRBJ1-5): DGGITQSPKYLFRKEGQNVTLSCEQNLNHDAMYWYRQDPGQGLRLIYYSQIVNDFQKGDIAEGYSVSREKKESFPLTVTSAQKNPTAFYLCASTISRGAQPQHFGDGTRLSIL.